Listed here are 32 T cell receptor beta chains from one sample, sequenced in a study of CD8 T cells in ankylosing spondylitis. TCRdb re-analysed the 5' RACE reads in MiXCR, keeping a single row per CDR3 protein. The table has some 220,000 distinct CDR3 sequences, roughly a tenth seen once; the top ten hold roughly 2.5%. The specimen sequenced was blood, either unsorted or a sorted T cell fraction (not recorded which). Receptor source: a male donor with ankylosing spondylitis or in good health (not recorded which).

Ten or more counts support this clonotype. V gene TRBV12-3 or TRBV12-4 combines with J gene TRBJ1-1; a weak D match, TRBD1 (5 bases). V lost 7 bases and J lost 3, with 12 bases in between. The CDR3 totals 13 residues. The CDR3 DNA reads TGTGCCAGCACCCTGGGGGGTCACACTGAAGCTTTCTTT. It codes for CASTLGGHTEAFF.

This clonotype showed up many times. This chain connects TRBV5-1 to TRBJ2-2, with 9 nucleotides matching TRBD1. V lost 2 bases and J lost 3; bases outside the gene matches: 2. The CDR3 runs to 15 residues. CDR1 is SGHRS, CDR2 YFSETQ, per germline. CDR3 in DNA: TGCGCCAGCAGCTTCGGGACAGGGTACACCGGGGAGCTGTTTTTT. It encodes CASSFGTGYTGELFF. The full variable domain, in which reference TRBV5-1 and TRBJ2-2 provide the parts outside the CDR3, is KAGVTQTPRYLIKTRGQQVTLSCSPISGHRSVSWYQQTPGQGLQFLFEYFSETQRNKGNFPGRFSGRQFSNSRSEMNVSTLELGDSALYLCASSFGTGYTGELFFGEGSRLTVL.

This clonotype was seen ten or more times. One end of the junction varies from germline; a read error may be responsible. The chain carries TRBV6-5 and TRBJ2-1; D is unresolved. CDR3 length equals 14 residues. Per germline, CDR1 MNHEY and CDR2 SVGAGI. The CDR3 sequence is CASSYSPGYSEQFF. DNA of the CDR3: TGTGCCAGCAGTTACTCCCCCGGGTACAGTGAGCAGTTCTTC.

The V call is TRBV29-1, the J call TRBJ1-1; 7 bases match TRBD1. Germline V lookup: CDR1 SQVTM, CDR2 ANQGSEA. This CDR3 region has 18 residues. V shed 2 bases, J shed 6 bases, and the junction held 21 bases outside the gene matches. CDR3 residues: CSVEILGGQGVNRAEAFF. For the CDR3, the DNA is TGCAGCGTTGAAATTCTGGGAGGGCAGGGGGTGAATAGGGCTGAAGCTTTCTTT.

In its sample, this clonotype was seen many times. The J gene is TRBJ2-2, the V gene TRBV20-1, with 8 bases matching TRBD1. V was pared by 6 bases and J by 6 bases, with 9 bases of the junction left unmatched. This CDR3 spans 14 amino acids. From germline, CDR1 is DFQATT and CDR2 SNEGSKA (reference sequence). The CDR3 bases are TGCAGTGCCCAGCGACAGGGGCAGGCCGGGGAGCTGTTTTTT. Amino acids: CSAQRQGQAGELFF.

This clonotype was observed at least ten times. The genes are TRBV30 and TRBJ1-1, with D hard to call. Between the trimmed V and J ends, which lost 2 bases and 0 bases, there was a span of 7 bases. The CDR3 sequence is 13 residues long. In germline, CDR1 is GTSNPN, CDR2 SVGIG (reference sequence). CDR3 in amino acids: CAWSRRLNTEAFF. For the CDR3, the DNA is TGTGCCTGGAGTAGACGGCTGAACACTGAAGCTTTCTTT.

This clonotype appeared many times. The chain links TRBV4-1 to TRBJ2-2; tentative D call: TRBD1 (5 bases). V lost 6 bases and J lost 4, with 12 bases in between. The CDR3 runs to 14 residues. Looked up from germline, CDR1 is MGHRA and CDR2 is YSYEKL. The CDR3 nucleotides are TGCGCCAGCAGTCAATACGACAGCACCGGGGAGCTGTTTTTT. Protein: CASSQYDSTGELFF.

This clonotype was detected ten times or more. The chain joins TRBV6-5 to TRBJ2-1; 11 bases agree with TRBD2. Germline assignment: CDR1 MNHEY and CDR2 SVGAGI. The CDR3 extends over 17 amino acids. The trim removed 4 bases at V and 0 bases at J, leaving 5 bases unmatched. CDR3 protein: CASSSRLAGRSYNEQFF. Here the CDR3 DNA reads TGTGCCAGCAGTTCCAGACTAGCGGGACGCTCCTACAATGAGCAGTTCTTC.

This clonotype showed up many times. The rearrangement links TRBV4-2 to TRBJ2-7; 7 nucleotides line up with TRBD1. Germline V CDR1 and CDR2: LGHNA, YNFKEQ. The CDR3 has 13 residues. V lost 5 bases, J lost 0 bases, and 1 base stayed unmatched. Here the CDR3 DNA reads TGTGCCAGCAGCGCAGGGGGCTCCTACGAGCAGTACTTC. Translating gives CASSAGGSYEQYF.

With respect to this clonotype: A single base separates this from a much larger clone, so it may be a read error. The rearrangement links TRBV7-2 to TRBJ2-5, with D possibly TRBD2 on 5 matching bases. The CDR3 has 12 amino acids. V was clipped by 5 bases and J by 4 bases, with 8 bases between them. Germline CDR1 SGHTA, CDR2 FQGNSA. The CDR3 DNA follows: TGTACCAGCAGCCGGGATTCAGAGACCCAGTACTTC. Its translation: CTSSRDSETQYF.

This clonotype was recorded a few times. This chain joins TRBV12-3 or TRBV12-4 and TRBJ2-1; D might be TRBD1 (7 bases). V lost 3 bases to trimming and J lost 8 bases, with 14 bases between them. The CDR3 is made up of 14 amino acids. The CDR3 spells CASSFSGGSDEQFF. In DNA, the CDR3 is TGTGCCAGCAGTTTCTCAGGGGGGTCCGATGAGCAGTTCTTC.

This clonotype was detected only a few times. This sequence joins TRBV30 and TRBJ2-7; 8 positions match TRBD1. Per the germline V gene, CDR1 is GTSNPN and CDR2 is SVGIG (reference sequence). The trim removed 8 bases at V and 2 bases at J, leaving 5 bases unmatched. The length of the CDR3 is 12 residues. CDR3 loop: CAGRDRTYEQYF. The CDR3 bases are TGTGCCGGGCGGGACAGGACCTACGAGCAGTACTTC.

This clonotype was observed many times. The genes are TRBV5-1 and TRBJ2-6, with 7 positions matching TRBD1. The V segment lost 2 bases and the J segment 2 bases; nucleotides outside the gene matches: 4. The CDR3 is 16 amino acids. Germline assignment: CDR1 SGHRS and CDR2 YFSETQ. The CDR3: CASSFDRVAGANVLTF. The CDR3 bases are TGCGCCAGCAGCTTCGACAGGGTGGCTGGGGCCAACGTCCTGACTTTC.

As regards this clonotype: A much larger clone differs from this one at a single base, so this may be a read error. This chain connects TRBV7-2 to TRBJ2-5; either TRBD1 or TRBD2 may fit D (6 bases each). The CDR3 sequence is 15 residues long. Trimming left V 1 base short and J 4 bases short, with 13 bases between. The germline V gene has CDR1 SGHTA and CDR2 FQGNSA. The CDR3 DNA is TGTGCCAGCAGCTTAGAGGGGGGTCATCGAGAGACCCAGTACTTC. This gives the protein CASSLEGGHRETQYF.

At least ten counts were recorded for this clonotype. V gene TRBV12-3 or TRBV12-4 combines with J gene TRBJ1-3, with 9 bases aligning to TRBD1. V lost 5 bases, J lost 2 bases, and 7 bases stayed unmatched. The CDR3 sequence is 16 residues long. Here the CDR3 reads CASSPQGAVAGNTIYF. CDR3 nucleotide sequence: TGTGCCAGCAGTCCACAGGGGGCTGTGGCTGGAAACACCATATATTTT.

This clonotype was seen many times. The V call is TRBV4-1, the J call TRBJ2-7; 9 nucleotides match TRBD2. CDR1 and CDR2 (germline): MGHRA, YSYEKL. The CDR3 has 16 amino acids. Trimming removed 5 bases from V and 1 base from J; junction bases left unmatched: 9. CDR3 sequence (DNA): TGCGCCAGCAGCACCCCACTAGCGGGTAGTTCCTACGAGCAGTACTTC. Translation: CASSTPLAGSSYEQYF.

The chain combines TRBV30 with TRBJ1-2, with 7 positions matching TRBD1. Germline V gene lookup returns CDR1 GTSNPN and CDR2 SVGIG (reference sequence). The J segment lost 7 bases and the V segment lost 3 bases, leaving 2 bases of the junction unmatched. The CDR3 spans 11 residues. This chain's CDR3 is CAWRTGTGYTF. The CDR3 bases are TGTGCCTGGAGGACAGGGACTGGCTACACCTTC.

The V and J genes are TRBV6-6 and TRBJ2-3; TRBD2 matches at 10 bases. Germline CDR1 and CDR2: MNHNY and SVGAGI (reference sequence). With 5 bases clipped from V and 4 bases from J, the junction kept 12 bases outside the gene matches. This CDR3 contains 17 residues. CDR3 region: CASSTPPGTSASDTQYF. The CDR3 DNA reads as TGTGCCAGCAGTACTCCTCCCGGGACTAGCGCCTCAGATACGCAGTATTTT.

This clonotype was seen repeatedly, ten times or more. The V call is TRBV5-6, the J call TRBJ2-1, with a possible D match to TRBD1 (6 bases). Germline-derived CDR1 and CDR2 are SGHDT and YYEEEE. This CDR3 spans 15 amino acids. V dropped 7 bases and J dropped 5 bases, with 19 bases sitting between them. The CDR3 nucleotides are TGTGCCAGCGGACGGACAGTCTCGTTTCACAATGAGCAGTTCTTC. This translates into CASGRTVSFHNEQFF.

This clonotype was found many times. The chain recombines TRBV12-3 or TRBV12-4 with TRBJ2-7; D is possibly TRBD2 (5 bases). V was shortened by 5 bases and J by 2 bases, with 16 bases between the two germline ends. The CDR3 sequence is 15 residues long. CDR3 protein: CASSSRELVPYEQYF. CDR3 nucleotide sequence: TGTGCCAGCAGTAGCCGGGAACTTGTTCCCTACGAGCAGTACTTC.

This clonotype was picked up many times. This chain uses TRBV5-1 with TRBJ2-5; TRBD2 matches 8 bases. V was clipped by 6 bases and J by 4 bases; unmatched bases: 17. The CDR3 runs to 17 residues. CDR1 is SGHRS and CDR2 is YFSETQ in the germline V gene. CDR3 DNA: TGCGCCAGCAAGAGCGGGAGCTCCATGGTTGGGACAGAGACCCAGTACTTC. Its protein is CASKSGSSMVGTETQYF.

The table lists this clonotype with a few counts. DNA for the CDR3: TGTGCCAGCAGCTTCAGGAAAGCTAACTATGGCTACACCTTC. Translation: CASSFRKANYGYTF. This chain joins TRBV5-6 and TRBJ1-2; D gene unclear. This CDR3 has 14 amino acids. Trimming shortened V by 2 bases and J by 0 bases, and 8 bases separated the two germline ends. Germline CDR1 is SGHDT and CDR2 is YYEEEE.

This clonotype was seen a few times. The rearrangement links TRBV20-1 to TRBJ2-1; D may correspond to TRBD1 or TRBD2 (7 bases each). This CDR3 contains 16 residues. With 1 base removed from V and 2 bases from J, the gap between germline ends came to 15 bases. Germline V gene sequence: CDR1 DFQATT, CDR2 SNEGSKA (reference sequence). In DNA form, the CDR3 reads TGCAGTGCTAGAGGCGGGCAGGGGGGGGCCTACAATGAGCAGTTCTTC. Translation: CSARGGQGGAYNEQFF.

This clonotype showed up many times. The V call is TRBV5-1, the J call TRBJ2-5, with D perhaps TRBD2 (7 bases). CDR1 and CDR2 from the germline V gene are SGHRS and YFSETQ. The CDR3 has 15 amino acids. V gave up 4 bases and J gave up 5 bases, with 18 bases separating them. CDR3 amino acids: CASSMSGGREETQYF. The CDR3, as DNA: TGCGCCAGCAGCATGTCGGGGGGCCGGGAGGAGACCCAGTACTTC. Complete variable domain (other parts from reference TRBV5-1 and TRBJ2-5): KAGVTQTPRYLIKTRGQQVTLSCSPISGHRSVSWYQQTPGQGLQFLFEYFSETQRNKGNFPGRFSGRQFSNSRSEMNVSTLELGDSALYLCASSMSGGREETQYFGPGTRLLVL.

The gene calls are TRBV18 and TRBJ2-1; possible D gene TRBD2, 6 bases. Germline V gene sequence: CDR1 KGHSH, CDR2 LQKENI. The V end lost 2 bases, the J end lost 1 base, and 15 bases lay between the germline ends. The CDR3 consists of 17 residues. DNA for the CDR3: TGTGCCAGCTCACCAGGGGTCTTCGGGGGATCCTACAATGAGCAGTTCTTC. Amino acid sequence: CASSPGVFGGSYNEQFF.

In this sample, this clonotype turned up many times. V is TRBV4-1 and J is TRBJ2-1, with 7 bases matching TRBD2. The V and J ends lost 4 bases and 3 bases, in that order; junction bases with no gene match: 12. CDR1 is MGHRA, CDR2 YSYEKL, per germline. The CDR3 length is 17 residues. The CDR3 DNA reads TGCGCCAGCAGCCCGCAAAAGGCGGGAGCGGACTACAATGAGCAGTTCTTC. It yields the protein CASSPQKAGADYNEQFF.

This clonotype was counted ten times or more. The rearrangement uses TRBV19 and TRBJ2-1; TRBD1 aligns across 9 bases. V shed 1 base and J 7 bases; nucleotides not matched to a gene: 8. CDR3 length: 16 residues. From germline, CDR1 is LNHDA and CDR2 SQIVND (reference sequence). The CDR3 nucleotides are TGTGCCAGTAGTATAGCCGGGACAGGGTCGGGTAATGAGCAGTTCTTC. Its translation: CASSIAGTGSGNEQFF.

V gene TRBV6-1 combines with J gene TRBJ1-6; 9 bases fit TRBD1. Germline CDR1 reads MNHNS; CDR2 reads SASEGT. The CDR3 has 15 amino acids. V lost 5 bases, J lost 10 bases, and 9 bases stayed unmatched. CDR3 nucleotide sequence: TGTGCCAGCAGTATCTCTCTTGGGACAGGGTCACCCCTCCACTTT. Protein: CASSISLGTGSPLHF.

V and J are TRBV7-2 and TRBJ2-1; 9 bases are a match to TRBD2. The germline V gene has CDR1 SGHTA and CDR2 FQGNSA. V trimming: 5 bases; J trimming: 7 bases; junction bases outside the gene matches: 9. CDR3 length: 15 amino acids. The CDR3 region is CASSRDLAGRNEQFF. CDR3 coding DNA: TGTGCCAGCAGCCGGGACCTAGCGGGAAGGAATGAGCAGTTCTTC.

This clonotype was observed many times. This sequence joins TRBV9 and TRBJ1-1; 8 bases match TRBD1. Germline CDR1 reads SGDLS; CDR2 reads YYNGEE. V was pared by 3 bases and J by 5 bases, with 12 bases of the junction left unmatched. This CDR3 region has 16 residues. CDR3 DNA: TGTGCCAGCAGCGCCTGGACAGGGAGGGTGGGGACTGAAGCTTTCTTT. This sequence encodes CASSAWTGRVGTEAFF.

This clonotype was counted ten times or more. This chain joins TRBV3-1 and TRBJ1-4, with a weak D call TRBD1 (5 bases). V was cut by 4 bases and J by 7 bases, with 16 bases left in between. The CDR3 extends over 15 amino acids. Germline V gene sequence: CDR1 LGHDT, CDR2 YNNKEL (reference sequence). The CDR3 spells CASSPPGGWGEKLFF. The CDR3 DNA reads TGTGCCAGCAGCCCCCCGGGGGGATGGGGTGAAAAACTGTTTTTT.

This clonotype was recorded a few times. The chain employs TRBV10-1 and TRBJ1-2, with 8 bases matching TRBD1. This CDR3 is 15 amino acids long. CDR1 is WNHNN and CDR2 is SYGVQD in the germline V gene (reference sequence). J gave up 8 bases and V 4 bases, and 12 bases lay outside the gene matches. The DNA for the CDR3 is TGCGCCAGCAGTGCCCGCCCGGACAGGGCGGAGGGCTACACCTTC. It yields the protein CASSARPDRAEGYTF.